This T cell receptor beta chain originates from a study of cytomegalovirus exposure and HLA in healthy donors. Whole-study findings and limits: A later analysis found first-cohort TCR clusters tended to co-occur in the 95 to 150 validation repertoires. Under in vitro conditions, a few CMV-associated chains were confirmed as specific for CMV antigens.

The donors were part of the validation cohort of roughly 130 subjects. That cohort was separate from the first cohort, which comprised roughly 670 subjects. Using immunoSEQ multiplex PCR, the repertoire was profiled, and TCRdb retains in-frame clones only, with some absent. This table holds 120,000 to 150,000 clones, approximately 86% found once. This clone was seen a handful of times. Its specificity is not known. Material for sequencing was PBMCs. This receptor was taken from a young woman in good health and CMV-seropositive.

As DNA, the CDR3 is TGTGCCAGCAGCTTGTATCAGGGGCAAGAGACCCAGTACTTC. This gives the protein CASSLYQGQETQYF. The gene calls are TRBV7-6 and TRBJ2-5; possible D gene TRBD1, 6 bases. The V end lost 3 bases, the J end lost 2 bases, and 10 bases lay between the germline ends. The germline gives CDR1 SGHVS, CDR2 FNYEAQ. This CDR3 is built from 14 residues. Full variable domain (remainder filled in from reference TRBV7-6 and TRBJ2-5): GAGVSQSPRYKVTKRGQDVALRCDPISGHVSLYWYRQALGQGPEFLTYFNYEAQQDKSGLPNDRFSAERPEGSISTLTIQRTEQRDSAMYRCASSLYQGQETQYFGPGTRLLVL.